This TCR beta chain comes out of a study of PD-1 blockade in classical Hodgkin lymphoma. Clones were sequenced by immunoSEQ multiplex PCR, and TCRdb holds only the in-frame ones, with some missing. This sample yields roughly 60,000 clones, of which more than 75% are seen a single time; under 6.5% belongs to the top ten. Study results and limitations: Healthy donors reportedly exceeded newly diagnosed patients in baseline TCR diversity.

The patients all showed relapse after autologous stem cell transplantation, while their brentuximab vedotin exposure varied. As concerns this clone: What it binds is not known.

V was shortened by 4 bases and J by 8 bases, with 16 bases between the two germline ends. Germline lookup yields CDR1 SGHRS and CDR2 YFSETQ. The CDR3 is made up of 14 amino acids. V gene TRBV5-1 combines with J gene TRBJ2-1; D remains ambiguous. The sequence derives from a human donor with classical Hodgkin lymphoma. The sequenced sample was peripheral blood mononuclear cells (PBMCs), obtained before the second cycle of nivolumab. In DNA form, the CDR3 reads TGCGCCAGCAGCGGGCAGGACGTTCACGATGAGCAGTTCTTC. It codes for CASSGQDVHDEQFF.